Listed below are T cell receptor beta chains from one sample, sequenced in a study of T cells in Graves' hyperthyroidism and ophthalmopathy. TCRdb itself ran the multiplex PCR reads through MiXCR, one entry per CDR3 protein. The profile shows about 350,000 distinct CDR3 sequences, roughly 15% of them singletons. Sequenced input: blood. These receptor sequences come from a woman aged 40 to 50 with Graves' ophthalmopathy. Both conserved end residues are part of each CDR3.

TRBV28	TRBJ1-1	CASSLPRGIGATEAFF
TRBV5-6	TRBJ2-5	CASSLQTQYF
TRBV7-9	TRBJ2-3	CASSLGDGGFSTDTQYF
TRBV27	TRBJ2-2	CASTPSAGESTGELFF
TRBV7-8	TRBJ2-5	CASSLWFVAREILYF
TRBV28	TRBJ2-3	CASSLWGHGTDTQYF
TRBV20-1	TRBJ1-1	CSASEQGFEAFF
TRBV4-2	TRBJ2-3	CASSQEATRYYTQYF
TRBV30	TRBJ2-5	CAWSQGAKETQYF
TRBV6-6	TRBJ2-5	CASSYRGLRTGLDWETQYF
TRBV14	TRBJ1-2	CASSGKVDGYTF
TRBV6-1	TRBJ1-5	CASSTGQAARQPQHF
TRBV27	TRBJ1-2	CASSVHQRGYGYTF
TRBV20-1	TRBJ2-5	CSASQDRVVKETQYF
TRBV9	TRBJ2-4	CASSVGLAGKNIQYF
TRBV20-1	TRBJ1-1	CSATNDREAFF
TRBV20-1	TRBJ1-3	CSAIDSSSGNTIYF
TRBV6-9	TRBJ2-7	CASSYLLPGGTGDREQYF
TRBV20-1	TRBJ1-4	CSATSPRDGDNEKLFF
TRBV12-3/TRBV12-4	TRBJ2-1	CASSRDAPSYNEQFF
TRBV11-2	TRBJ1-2	CASSFGSNYGYTF
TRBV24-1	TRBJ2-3	CATSDFLGTMSTDTQYF
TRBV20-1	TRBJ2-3	CSARGEETGRVTQYF
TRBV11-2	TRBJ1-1	CASSLPGGRRFTEAFF
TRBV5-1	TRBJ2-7	CASSLYTGAYEQYF
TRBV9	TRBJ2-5	CASSVAAGVGETQYF
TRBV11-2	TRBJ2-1	CASSLKLAGDNEQFF
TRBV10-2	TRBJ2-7	CASSEWGEWEYEQYF
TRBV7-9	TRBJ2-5	CASSLNVQSTQYF